Below are 25 T cell receptor beta chains sequenced from a single sample in a study of shared T cell receptors in the human thymus. The table came from immunoSEQ multiplex PCR; TCRdb's copy has only in-frame clones and leaves some out. In the table there are approximately 580,000 clones, approximately 80% of which are singletons. This sample also appeared in a second study, on human thymus T cells.

Sequenced material: thymocytes. Receptor source: a boy younger than two with a congenital heart defect.

The chain links TRBV13 to TRBJ1-2, with 9 nucleotides matching TRBD1. Germline values: CDR1 PRHDT, CDR2 FYEKMQ (reference sequence). The ends lost 0 bases at V and 8 bases at J; junction bases unmatched: 4. There are 14 residues in the CDR3. The CDR3 nucleotides are TGTGCCAGCAGCTTAGGCGGGACAGGGAACGGCTACACCTTC. It translates to CASSLGGTGNGYTF.

This clone appeared a few times. The chain employs TRBV28 and TRBJ2-1, with D maybe TRBD1 (7 bases). Per germline, CDR1 MDHEN and CDR2 SYDVKM. The CDR3 consists of 19 residues. V lost 6 bases to trimming and J lost 8 bases, with 32 bases between them. CDR3 region: CASSSWGTTGLLAWDEQFF. In DNA, the CDR3 is TGTGCCAGCAGCAGCTGGGGGACGACAGGGCTCCTAGCGTGGGATGAGCAGTTCTTC. The full variable domain, with the rest looked up from reference TRBV28 and TRBJ2-1, is DVKVTQSSRYLVKRTGEKVFLECVQDMDHENMFWYRQDPGLGLRLIYFSYDVKMKEKGDIPEGYSVSREKKERFSLILESASTNQTSMYLCASSSWGTTGLLAWDEQFFGPGTRLTVL.

This clone was counted between two and nine times. The CDR3 DNA reads TGTGCCAGCAGCCGAGCGGCCTTGACGGGTACCTACGAGCAGTACTTC. It specifies CASSRAALTGTYEQYF. This chain uses TRBV7-9 with TRBJ2-7; D may be TRBD2 (5 bases). Germline V lookup: CDR1 SEHNR, CDR2 FQNEAQ (reference sequence). The CDR3 is 16 amino acids. V was trimmed by 5 bases and J by 2 bases, leaving 19 bases between them.

CDR3 coding DNA: TGTGCCAGCAGTTCTAATGATGGCTACACCTTC. Translated, it gives CASSSNDGYTF. This chain connects TRBV6-5 to TRBJ1-2; D remains ambiguous. V was trimmed by 4 bases and J by 6 bases, leaving 6 bases between them. CDR1 is MNHEY and CDR2 is SVGAGI in the germline V gene. This CDR3 has 11 amino acids.

The rearrangement joins TRBV4-1 to TRBJ1-1, with TRBD1 matching 7 bases. The V gene end was trimmed by 3 bases and the J gene end by 5 bases; junction bases not matched to a gene: 15. From germline, CDR1 is MGHRA and CDR2 YSYEKL. The CDR3 totals 17 residues. CDR3 protein: CASSHFLRQGRGTEAFF. Here the CDR3 DNA reads TGCGCCAGCAGCCACTTCCTTCGACAGGGAAGAGGAACTGAAGCTTTCTTT.

V is TRBV6-1 and J is TRBJ2-3; D possibly corresponds to TRBD2 (6 bases). The CDR3 has 12 residues. Germline values: CDR1 MNHNS, CDR2 SASEGT. Trimming took 7 bases from V and 3 from J, leaving 8 bases between them. This CDR3 reads CASTRGTDTQYF. CDR3 coding DNA: TGTGCCAGCACCCGGGGGACAGATACGCAGTATTTT.

The chain carries TRBV4-1 and TRBJ1-5; 8 bases align to TRBD1. Germline lookup yields CDR1 MGHRA and CDR2 YSYEKL. V gave up 1 base and J gave up 3 bases; unmatched junction bases: 2. CDR3 size: 15 residues. In DNA, the CDR3 is TGCGCCAGCAGCCAAGGACAGGGGATCAATCAGCCCCAGCATTTT. Translated, it gives CASSQGQGINQPQHF.

With regard to this clone: The sample holds other DNA sequences that translate to the same CDR3. The chain joins TRBV4-3 to TRBJ2-7, with a possible D match to TRBD1 (5 bases). Deletions cut 0 bases from V and 3 bases from J, with 9 bases between. CDR1 and CDR2 (germline): LGHNA, YSLEER. This CDR3 is 14 amino acids long. The CDR3 region has the DNA TGCGCCAGCAGCCAAGACGACAGCCGCTACGAGCAGTACTTC. It translates to CASSQDDSRYEQYF.

The V gene is TRBV28, the J gene TRBJ2-7; D is perhaps TRBD2 (5 bases). Germline V gene lookup returns CDR1 MDHEN and CDR2 SYDVKM. The CDR3 loop spans 13 amino acids. Trimming shortened V by 4 bases and J by 5 bases, and 12 bases separated the two germline ends. The CDR3 sequence: CASSSRGSNEQYF. For the CDR3, the DNA is TGTGCCAGCAGTTCGAGAGGGAGCAACGAGCAGTACTTC.

This clone appeared a few times. The chain uses TRBV5-4 and TRBJ2-7; D gene uncertain. The V end lost 5 bases, the J end lost 0 bases, and 12 bases lay between the germline ends. Germline V gene sequence: CDR1 SGHNT, CDR2 YYREEE (reference sequence). The CDR3 has 14 residues. In DNA form, the CDR3 reads TGTGCCAGCAGGTTCTACCCCGACTCCTACGAGCAGTACTTC. The encoded protein is CASRFYPDSYEQYF.

The chain has TRBV5-1 and TRBJ2-3, with D perhaps matching TRBD2 (6 bases). There are 16 residues in the CDR3. Trimming removed 3 bases from V and 5 bases from J, with 19 bases in between. Germline CDR1 SGHRS, CDR2 YFSETQ. The CDR3 loop is CASSSQPQRAIDTQYF. CDR3 in DNA: TGCGCCAGCAGCTCCCAACCGCAGCGGGCGATAGATACGCAGTATTTT.

In its sample, this clone was seen once. This chain uses TRBV6-5 with TRBJ2-7, with D possibly matching TRBD2 (5 bases). The CDR3 is made up of 16 amino acids. CDR1 is MNHEY and CDR2 is SVGAGI in the germline V gene. Trimming pared 0 bases from V and 0 bases from J, leaving 12 bases between. CDR3 protein: CASSYSDSPSSYEQYF. CDR3 sequence (DNA): TGTGCCAGCAGTTACTCGGACTCACCGAGCTCCTACGAGCAGTACTTC.

The gene calls are TRBV29-1 and TRBJ2-7; TRBD1 matches 7 bases. Germline V gene data show CDR1 as SQVTM and CDR2 as ANQGSEA. The CDR3 is made up of 13 amino acids. V lost 3 bases to trimming and J lost 4 bases; unmatched junction nucleotides: 6. In DNA form, the CDR3 reads TGCAGCGTTGAGGGGGACAGCACATACGAGCAGTACTTC. Its protein is CSVEGDSTYEQYF.

The V gene is TRBV6-4, the J gene TRBJ2-3; 7 nucleotides agree with TRBD1. Trimming cost V 2 bases and J 4 bases; bases outside gene matches: 9. Germline loops: CDR1 MRHNA, CDR2 SNTAGT. The CDR3 extends over 16 amino acids. DNA for the CDR3: TGTGCCAGCAGTGACCCCACCACTCAGGGGGCAGATACGCAGTATTTT. The encoded protein is CASSDPTTQGADTQYF.

This clone was detected only once. The chain links TRBV27 to TRBJ1-4; 7 positions agree with TRBD1. The CDR3 is 15 residues long. Per germline, CDR1 MNHEY and CDR2 SMNVEV (reference sequence). The junction had 10 bases not matched to a gene; V was cut back by 4 bases and J by 8 bases. CDR3 protein: CASSSWDSGDEKLFF. The CDR3 region has the DNA TGTGCCAGCAGTTCCTGGGACAGCGGAGACGAAAAACTGTTTTTT.

This clone was counted a few times. Other DNA sequences in this specimen translate into the identical CDR3. V usage is TRBV9 and J usage is TRBJ2-7, with D possibly matching TRBD2 (5 bases). V lost 0 bases to trimming and J lost 4 bases, with 11 bases between them. Per the germline V gene, CDR1 is SGDLS and CDR2 is YYNGEE. The CDR3 length is 14 residues. CDR3 loop: CASSVGSSDYEQYF. In nucleotides, the CDR3 is TGTGCCAGCAGCGTAGGAAGTAGCGATTACGAGCAGTACTTC.

This chain joins TRBV6-1 and TRBJ1-4; D gene uncertain. Germline CDR1 reads MNHNS; CDR2 reads SASEGT. V lost 0 bases, J lost 8 bases, and 22 bases lay in between. There are 18 residues in the CDR3. This chain's CDR3 is CASSEALRRRALREKLFF. CDR3 bases: TGTGCCAGCAGTGAAGCGCTTAGAAGGAGGGCTTTACGGGAAAAACTGTTTTTT.

This chain connects TRBV4-3 to TRBJ2-4; D gene uncertain. Germline lookup yields CDR1 LGHNA and CDR2 YSLEER. The germline V and J ends were trimmed by 1 base and 0 bases, with 4 bases remaining between them. The CDR3 is made up of 14 amino acids. CDR3 residues: CASSQAQAKNIQYF. The CDR3 coding sequence is TGCGCCAGCAGCCAAGCACAAGCCAAAAACATTCAGTACTTC.

The chain links TRBV27 to TRBJ2-1; TRBD2 matches at 10 bases. The V segment lost 2 bases and the J segment 6 bases; nucleotides outside the gene matches: 4. Germline V gene data show CDR1 as MNHEY and CDR2 as SMNVEV (reference sequence). The CDR3 consists of 15 residues. The CDR3 DNA follows: TGTGCCAGCAGTTTAAAGGCTAGCGGGAGCAATGAGCAGTTCTTC. This gives the protein CASSLKASGSNEQFF.

V gene TRBV9 combines with J gene TRBJ2-7; possible D gene TRBD1, 5 bases. Germline lookup yields CDR1 SGDLS and CDR2 YYNGEE. The ends were cut back, 4 bases at V and 1 base at J, with 9 bases in the middle. The CDR3 has 13 residues. CDR3 protein: CASSRRGSYEQYF. Written as DNA, the CDR3 is TGTGCCAGCAGCAGAAGGGGTTCCTACGAGCAGTACTTC.

The chain links TRBV12-1 to TRBJ2-7; the table's D gene call, TRBD2, was not cross checked with the DNA. TRBV12-1 has pseudogene status. The CDR3 runs to 16 residues. This CDR3 is CASSFALAGGPYEQYF. The CDR3 DNA reads TGTGCCAGCAGCTTTGCCCTAGCGGGAGGGCCCTACGAGCAGTACTTC.

This clone has only one observation. The chain couples TRBV11-3 to TRBJ1-2; D may be TRBD1 (6 bases). CDR1 is SGHNT and CDR2 is YENEEA in the germline V gene. The CDR3 sequence is 11 residues long. V was shortened by 7 bases and J by 6 bases, with 9 bases between the two germline ends. The CDR3: CASTGEDGYTF. The CDR3 coding sequence is TGTGCCAGCACAGGGGAAGATGGCTACACCTTC.

The chain combines TRBV9 with TRBJ2-1; tentatively, D is TRBD2 (6 bases). CDR3 length: 17 residues. CDR1 and CDR2 (germline): SGDLS, YYNGEE. The ends were cut back, 1 base at V and 4 bases at J, with 18 bases in the middle. The CDR3 region has the DNA TGTGCCAGCAGCGTATTGGGACGGCGGGAAGGGTACAATGAGCAGTTCTTC. Its translation is CASSVLGRREGYNEQFF.

The rearrangement uses TRBV30 and TRBJ2-5; D perhaps matches TRBD2 (5 bases). The V end was cut by 0 bases, the J end by 4 bases, with 9 bases between. The CDR3 has 13 amino acids. Germline V CDR1 and CDR2: GTSNPN, SVGIG (reference sequence). CDR3 amino acids: CAWSVARGETQYF. Here the CDR3 DNA reads TGTGCCTGGAGTGTAGCTCGGGGAGAGACCCAGTACTTC.

This clone was detected a few times. The genes are TRBV25-1 and TRBJ2-3; the match to TRBD1 covers 8 bases. The CDR3 is 17 amino acids. CDR1 and CDR2 (germline): MGHDK, SYGVNS. J was trimmed by 2 bases and V by 4 bases; bases with no gene match: 11. The CDR3 loop is CASSGPTGQGDTDTQYF. The DNA for the CDR3 is TGTGCCAGCAGTGGCCCAACAGGACAGGGAGACACAGATACGCAGTATTTT.